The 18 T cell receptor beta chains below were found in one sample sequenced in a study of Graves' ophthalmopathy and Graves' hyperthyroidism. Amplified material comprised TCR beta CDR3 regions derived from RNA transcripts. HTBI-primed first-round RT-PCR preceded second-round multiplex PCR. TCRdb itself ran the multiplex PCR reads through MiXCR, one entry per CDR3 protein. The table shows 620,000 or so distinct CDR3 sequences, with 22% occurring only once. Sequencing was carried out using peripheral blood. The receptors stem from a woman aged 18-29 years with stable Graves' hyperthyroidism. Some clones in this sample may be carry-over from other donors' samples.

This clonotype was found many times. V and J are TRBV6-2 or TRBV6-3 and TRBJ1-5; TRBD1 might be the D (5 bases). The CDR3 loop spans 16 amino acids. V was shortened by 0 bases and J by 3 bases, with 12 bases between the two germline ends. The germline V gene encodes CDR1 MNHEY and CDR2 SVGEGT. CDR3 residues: CASSYSGDGFNQPQHF. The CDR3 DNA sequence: TGTGCCAGCAGTTACTCCGGGGACGGTTTCAATCAGCCCCAGCATTTT.

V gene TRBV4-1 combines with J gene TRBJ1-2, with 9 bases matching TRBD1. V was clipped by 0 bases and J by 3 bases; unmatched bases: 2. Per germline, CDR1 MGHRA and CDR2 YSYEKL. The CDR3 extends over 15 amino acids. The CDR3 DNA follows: TGCGCCAGCAGCCAAGACACAGGGGGCTACTATGGCTACACCTTC. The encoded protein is CASSQDTGGYYGYTF.

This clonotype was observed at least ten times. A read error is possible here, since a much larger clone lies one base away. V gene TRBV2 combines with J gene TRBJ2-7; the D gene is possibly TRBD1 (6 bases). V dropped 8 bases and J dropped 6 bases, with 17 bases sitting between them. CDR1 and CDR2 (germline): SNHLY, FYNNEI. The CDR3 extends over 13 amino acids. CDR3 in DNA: TGTGCCAGCCAGCGACAGGAGCCTTGCGAGCAGTACTTC. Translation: CASQRQEPCEQYF.

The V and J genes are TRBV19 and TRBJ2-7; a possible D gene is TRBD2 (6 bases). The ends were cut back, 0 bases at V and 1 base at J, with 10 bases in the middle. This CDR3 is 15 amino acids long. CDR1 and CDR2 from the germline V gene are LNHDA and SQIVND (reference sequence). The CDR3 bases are TGTGCCAGTAGTATAGAAATAGCGGCTTCCTACGAGCAGTACTTC. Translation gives CASSIEIAASYEQYF.

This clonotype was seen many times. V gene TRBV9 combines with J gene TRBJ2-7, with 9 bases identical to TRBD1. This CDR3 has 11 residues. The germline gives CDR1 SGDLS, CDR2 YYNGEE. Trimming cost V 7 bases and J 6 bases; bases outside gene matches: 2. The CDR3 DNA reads TGTGCCAGCGGGGACAGGGCCGAGCAGTACTTC. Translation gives CASGDRAEQYF.

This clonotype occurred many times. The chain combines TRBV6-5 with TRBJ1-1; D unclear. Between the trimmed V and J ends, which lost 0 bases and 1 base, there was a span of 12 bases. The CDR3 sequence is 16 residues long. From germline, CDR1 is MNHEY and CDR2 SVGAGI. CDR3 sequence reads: CASSYSAITANTEAFF. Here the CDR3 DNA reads TGTGCCAGCAGTTACTCCGCCATAACCGCGAACACTGAAGCTTTCTTT.

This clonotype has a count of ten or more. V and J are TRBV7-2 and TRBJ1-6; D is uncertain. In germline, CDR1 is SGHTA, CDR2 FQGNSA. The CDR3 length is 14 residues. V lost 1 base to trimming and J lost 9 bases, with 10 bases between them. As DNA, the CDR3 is TGTGCCAGCAGCTTAGAGGGAGGTGGTTCACCCCTCCACTTT. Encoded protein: CASSLEGGGSPLHF. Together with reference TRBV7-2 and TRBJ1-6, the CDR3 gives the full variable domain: GAGVSQSPSNKVTEKGKDVELRCDPISGHTALYWYRQSLGQGLEFLIYFQGNSAPDKSGLPSDRFSAERTGGSVSTLTIQRTQQEDSAVYLCASSLEGGGSPLHFGNGTRLTVT.

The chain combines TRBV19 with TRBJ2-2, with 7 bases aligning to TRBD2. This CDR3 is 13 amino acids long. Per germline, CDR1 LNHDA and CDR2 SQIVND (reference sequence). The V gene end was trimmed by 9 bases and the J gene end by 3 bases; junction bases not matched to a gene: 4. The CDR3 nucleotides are TGTGCCAGCCACACTAGCGACACCGGGGAGCTGTTTTTT. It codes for CASHTSDTGELFF.

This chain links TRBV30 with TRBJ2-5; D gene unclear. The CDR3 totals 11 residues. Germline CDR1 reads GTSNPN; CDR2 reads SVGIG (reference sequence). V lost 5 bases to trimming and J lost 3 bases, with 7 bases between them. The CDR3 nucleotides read TGTGCCTGGGCTACTAAAGAGACCCAGTACTTC. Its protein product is CAWATKETQYF.

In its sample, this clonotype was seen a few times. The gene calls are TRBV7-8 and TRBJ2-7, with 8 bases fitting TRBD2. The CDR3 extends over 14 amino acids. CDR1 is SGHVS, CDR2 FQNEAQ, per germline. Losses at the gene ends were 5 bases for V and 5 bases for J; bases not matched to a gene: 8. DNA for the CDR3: TGTGCCAGCAGCCCACGGGGGGGTTCCGACGAGCAGTACTTC. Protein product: CASSPRGGSDEQYF.

This chain's CDR3 is CASSQDGRLQPQHF. The CDR3 DNA sequence: TGTGCCAGCAGCCAAGATGGGCGGCTTCAGCCCCAGCATTTT. V is TRBV3-1 and J is TRBJ1-5; D remains ambiguous. Germline-derived CDR1 and CDR2 are LGHDT and YNNKEL (reference sequence). Trimming took 0 bases from V and 6 from J, leaving 9 bases between them. The CDR3 consists of 14 residues.

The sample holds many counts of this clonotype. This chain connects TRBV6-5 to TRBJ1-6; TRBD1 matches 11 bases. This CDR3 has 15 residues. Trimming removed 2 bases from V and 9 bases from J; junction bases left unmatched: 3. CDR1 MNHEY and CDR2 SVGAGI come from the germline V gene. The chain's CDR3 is CASSYGDRGGSPLHF. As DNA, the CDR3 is TGTGCCAGCAGTTACGGGGACAGGGGGGGTTCACCCCTCCACTTT.

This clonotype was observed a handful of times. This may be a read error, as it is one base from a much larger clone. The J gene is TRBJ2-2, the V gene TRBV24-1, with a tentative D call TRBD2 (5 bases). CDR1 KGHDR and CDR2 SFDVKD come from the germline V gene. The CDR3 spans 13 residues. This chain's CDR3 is CATSEPTTGELCF. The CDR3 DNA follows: TGTGCCACCAGTGAACCTACTACCGGGGAGCTGTGTTTT.

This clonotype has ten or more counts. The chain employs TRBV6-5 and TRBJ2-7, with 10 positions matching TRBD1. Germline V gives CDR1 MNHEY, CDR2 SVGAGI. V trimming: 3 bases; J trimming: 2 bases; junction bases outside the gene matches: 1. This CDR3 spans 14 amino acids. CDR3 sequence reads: CASSYDRGPYEQYF. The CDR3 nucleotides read TGTGCCAGCAGTTATGACAGGGGGCCCTACGAGCAGTACTTC.

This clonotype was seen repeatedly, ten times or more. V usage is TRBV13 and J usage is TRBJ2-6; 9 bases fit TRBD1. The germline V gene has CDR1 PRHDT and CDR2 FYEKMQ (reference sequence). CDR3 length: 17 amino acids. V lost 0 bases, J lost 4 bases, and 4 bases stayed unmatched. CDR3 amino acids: CASSLGQGAVGANVLTF. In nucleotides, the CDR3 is TGTGCCAGCAGCTTAGGACAGGGGGCGGTGGGGGCCAACGTCCTGACTTTC.

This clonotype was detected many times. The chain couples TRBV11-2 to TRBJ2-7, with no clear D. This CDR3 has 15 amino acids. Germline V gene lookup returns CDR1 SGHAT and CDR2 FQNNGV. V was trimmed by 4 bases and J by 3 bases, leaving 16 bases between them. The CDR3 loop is CASSSRLTNFYEQYF. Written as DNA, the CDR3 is TGTGCCAGCAGCTCTCGACTTACTAACTTCTACGAGCAGTACTTC.

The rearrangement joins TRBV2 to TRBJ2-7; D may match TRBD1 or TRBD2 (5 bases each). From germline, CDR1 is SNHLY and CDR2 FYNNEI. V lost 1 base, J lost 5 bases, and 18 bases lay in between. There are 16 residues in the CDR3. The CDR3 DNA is TGTGCCAGCAGTGAAGTGGGGGATCGGTCGTCGGACGAGCAGTACTTC. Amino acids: CASSEVGDRSSDEQYF.

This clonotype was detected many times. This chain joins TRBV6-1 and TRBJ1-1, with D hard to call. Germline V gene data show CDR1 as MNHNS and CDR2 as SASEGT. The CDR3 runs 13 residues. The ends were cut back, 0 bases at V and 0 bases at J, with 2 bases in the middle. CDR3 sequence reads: CASSEAMNTEAFF. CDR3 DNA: TGTGCCAGCAGTGAAGCTATGAACACTGAAGCTTTCTTT.